These T cell receptor beta chains were read from a single sample in a study of blood T cell repertoires in COVID-19. Profiling relied on immunoSEQ multiplex PCR, and the TCRdb table lists in-frame clones only, not all of them. This sample carries around 340,000 clones, around 86% of them seen once, and the ten largest clones take around 4.5%. The sequenced sample was PBMCs or T cells enriched from blood (not recorded which). These receptors originate from a woman aged 40 to 49 with acute COVID-19. Each CDR3 is given with its conserved first and last residue. A D gene is named only where the DNA matches it firmly. Only part of the rows carry a size: once, few, many, or a class if the clone is expanded.

cdr3_length	v_call	clone_size	j_call	d_call	cdr3_aa	cdr3_nt
15	TRBV5-4	once	TRBJ2-1	-	CASSARGSSYNEQFF	TGTGCCAGCAGCGCCCGGGGGAGCTCCTACAATGAGCAGTTCTTC
15	TRBV28	-	TRBJ1-2	TRBD1	CASSSTGVVNYGYTF	TGTGCCAGCAGTTCAACAGGGGTGGTTAACTATGGCTACACCTTC
16	TRBV10-3	-	TRBJ2-7	TRBD1	CAIKFSPGQGADEQYF	TGTGCCATCAAGTTTTCCCCGGGACAGGGGGCCGACGAGCAGTACTTC
16	TRBV5-6	-	TRBJ2-1	TRBD2	CASQPGLESSYNEQFF	TGTGCCAGTCAGCCGGGACTAGAGAGCTCCTACAATGAGCAGTTCTTC
13	TRBV12-3/TRBV12-4	-	TRBJ1-5	-	CASSENQVQPQHF	TGTGCCAGCAGTGAGAATCAGGTGCAGCCCCAGCATTTT
14	TRBV3-1/TRBV3-2	-	TRBJ1-1	-	CASKPQRLNTEAFF	TGTGCCAGCAAGCCGCAACGCCTGAACACTGAAGCTTTCTTT
15	TRBV3-1/TRBV3-2	few	TRBJ2-1	-	CASSRQGFAYNEQFF	TGTGCCAGCAGCCGGCAGGGATTCGCCTACAATGAGCAGTTCTTC
16	TRBV7-9	-	TRBJ1-4	-	CASSRSYVGGSEKLFF	TGTGCCAGCAGCCGCAGTTACGTAGGGGGTAGTGAAAAACTGTTTTTT
15	TRBV7-2	-	TRBJ1-1	-	CASSLEATANTEAFF	TGTGCCAGCAGCTTAGAAGCGACAGCGAACACTGAAGCTTTCTTT
13	TRBV3-1/TRBV3-2	few	TRBJ1-1	-	CASSQELRTEAFF	TGTGCCAGCAGCCAAGAACTTCGCACTGAAGCTTTCTTT
17	TRBV5-5	-	TRBJ1-3	-	CASSLVAGPNSGNTIYF	TGTGCCAGCAGCTTGGTCGCAGGGCCAAACTCTGGAAACACCATATATTTT